These T cell receptor beta chains were read from a single sample in a study of T cell responses to AZD1222 COVID-19 vaccine. Profiling relied on immunoSEQ multiplex PCR, and the TCRdb table lists in-frame clones only, not all of them. The profile shows around 76,000 clones, 85% of them singletons. The sample in question was peripheral blood, obtained on day 0 of AZD1222 vaccination. The receptors were gathered from an adult in good health. Each CDR3 is given without its conserved first and last residue. D genes are given only for firm matches.

J: TRBJ2-2; V: TRBV19; D: TRBD2; CDR3: ASSITSGGPSRWELF
J: TRBJ1-1; V: TRBV3-1/TRBV3-2; D: .; CDR3: ASSQRATGTEAF
J: TRBJ1-2; V: TRBV18; D: TRBD1; CDR3: ASSPPKRQGSLENYGYT
J: TRBJ1-1; V: TRBV14; D: .; CDR3: ASSRLGGMNTEAF
J: TRBJ2-7; V: TRBV4-2; D: TRBD2; CDR3: ASSQYLAGDSYEQY
J: TRBJ2-7; V: TRBV3-1/TRBV3-2; D: .; CDR3: ASSQEEGSPTT
J: TRBJ2-5; V: TRBV19; D: TRBD1; CDR3: ASSIGGRGLGETQY
J: TRBJ1-4; V: TRBV5-1; D: TRBD1; CDR3: ASAGQGASLGEKLF
J: TRBJ2-5; V: TRBV5-5; D: .; CDR3: ASSLSWAEGTQY
J: TRBJ1-2; V: TRBV5-6; D: .; CDR3: ASSLNLGDGYT
J: TRBJ2-1; V: TRBV5-1; D: TRBD1; CDR3: ASSLPGQGGNEQF
J: TRBJ1-5; V: TRBV7-2; D: .; CDR3: ASSLVGRGGNQPQH
J: TRBJ1-2; V: TRBV4-1; D: TRBD1; CDR3: ASSQDEGGLGNYGYT
J: TRBJ1-2; V: TRBV2; D: TRBD1; CDR3: ASRTITGDYGYT
J: TRBJ2-1; V: TRBV5-1; D: .; CDR3: ASSLRLEGGNEQF
J: TRBJ2-7; V: TRBV27; D: TRBD2; CDR3: ASRDGGGSYEQY
J: TRBJ2-3; V: TRBV2; D: .; CDR3: ASGVLGPDTQY
J: TRBJ1-2; V: TRBV29-1; D: TRBD1; CDR3: SAGQGSNYGYT
J: TRBJ1-2; V: TRBV27; D: .; CDR3: ASSATRQAGYGYT
J: TRBJ2-3; V: TRBV7-3; D: .; CDR3: ASSLQGWDTQY
J: TRBJ1-6; V: TRBV10-3; D: .; CDR3: ATTTQTGTGSPLH
J: TRBJ2-3; V: TRBV7-9; D: TRBD2; CDR3: ASSAGLAVKDTQY
J: TRBJ2-3; V: TRBV24-1; D: TRBD2; CDR3: ATSDPRPSGGGKDTQY
J: TRBJ1-2; V: TRBV18; D: .; CDR3: ASSRLNGQNYGYT
J: TRBJ2-1; V: TRBV18; D: .; CDR3: ASSPRSLRTTEQF
J: TRBJ2-4; V: TRBV12-3/TRBV12-4; D: .; CDR3: ASSLWAKNIQY
J: TRBJ2-3; V: TRBV9; D: TRBD1; CDR3: ASSAWTGADTQY
J: TRBJ2-1; V: TRBV9; D: .; CDR3: ASSVAQANEQF
J: TRBJ2-7; V: TRBV28; D: .; CDR3: ASSSGVWEQY
J: TRBJ2-7; V: TRBV9; D: TRBD2; CDR3: ASSVAGGLAYEQY
J: TRBJ1-1; V: TRBV30; D: .; CDR3: GRAGGRIRNAF
J: TRBJ1-5; V: TRBV28; D: .; CDR3: ASTPGGAHQPQH
J: TRBJ1-1; V: TRBV6-5; D: .; CDR3: ASTLSRVTEAF
J: TRBJ1-6; V: TRBV6-2/TRBV6-3; D: TRBD1; CDR3: ASSYGQGYNSPLH
J: TRBJ1-2; V: TRBV18; D: .; CDR3: ASSGTRTNYGYT